Listed below are T cell receptor beta chains from one sample, sequenced in a study of Tregs in tolerant kidney transplant recipients. The data were produced by immunoSEQ multiplex PCR, yet TCRdb's version contains in-frame clones alone and is incomplete. The sample shows 65,000 or so clones, about 87% of them seen only once. Sequenced here: CD4+ T cells from blood (PBMCs), sampled 6 months after the transplant. The receptors come from a human patient who received a combined kidney and bone marrow transplant. Some T cells may be the graft donor's. Both conserved end residues are part of each CDR3. Fields, in order: clone size, V gene, J gene, D gene, CDR3 protein, CDR3 DNA. The D gene is left open where the match is weak. Rows give clone size only sometimes, using once, few, many, or a class for an expanded clone.

abundance: .
v_gene: TRBV5-1
j_gene: TRBJ2-1
d_gene: TRBD2
CDR3aa: CASSPRTSGVFYNEQFF
CDR3nt: TGCGCCAGCAGCCCACGGACTAGCGGGGTATTCTACAATGAGCAGTTCTTC

abundance: .
v_gene: TRBV5-1
j_gene: TRBJ2-1
d_gene: TRBD2
CDR3aa: CASSLETSGYNEQFF
CDR3nt: TGCGCCAGCAGCTTGGAAACTAGCGGGTACAATGAGCAGTTCTTC

abundance: .
v_gene: TRBV6-5
j_gene: TRBJ2-1
d_gene: .
CDR3aa: CASSAHRQKETQFF
CDR3nt: TGTGCCAGCAGTGCGCACAGGCAAAAAGAGACCCAGTTCTTC

abundance: once
v_gene: TRBV4-2
j_gene: TRBJ1-2
d_gene: .
CDR3aa: CASSQEPGKIYGYTF
CDR3nt: TGTGCCAGCAGCCAAGAGCCAGGGAAGATCTATGGCTACACCTTC

abundance: .
v_gene: TRBV7-2
j_gene: TRBJ2-2
d_gene: .
CDR3aa: CASSFGAGAIKFTGELFF
CDR3nt: TGTGCCAGCAGCTTTGGGGCAGGGGCGATAAAATTCACCGGGGAGCTGTTTTTT

abundance: .
v_gene: TRBV30
j_gene: TRBJ1-6
d_gene: TRBD1
CDR3aa: CACTTGVGSPLHF
CDR3nt: TGTGCCTGCACCACAGGGGTTGGATCCCCCCTCCACTTT

abundance: .
v_gene: TRBV27
j_gene: TRBJ1-6
d_gene: TRBD1
CDR3aa: CASSPLQTGGYSPLHF
CDR3nt: TGTGCCAGCAGTCCCTTACAGACAGGGGGCTATTCACCCCTCCACTTT

abundance: .
v_gene: TRBV29-1
j_gene: TRBJ1-1
d_gene: TRBD1
CDR3aa: CSVLRDWDSPPSGAFF
CDR3nt: TGCAGCGTTTTACGTGATTGGGACAGCCCTCCTTCCGGGGCTTTCTTT

abundance: once
v_gene: TRBV25-1
j_gene: TRBJ2-7
d_gene: .
CDR3aa: CASSARGTQPPNYEQYF
CDR3nt: TGTGCCAGCAGTGCAAGAGGGACACAGCCGCCAAACTACGAGCAGTACTTC

abundance: .
v_gene: TRBV14
j_gene: TRBJ1-1
d_gene: .
CDR3aa: CASSASMNTEAFF
CDR3nt: TGTGCCAGCAGCGCTAGTATGAACACTGAAGCTTTCTTT

abundance: .
v_gene: TRBV6-6
j_gene: TRBJ2-7
d_gene: TRBD2
CDR3aa: CASSPRTSRAYEQYF
CDR3nt: TGTGCCAGCAGTCCGAGGACTAGCCGAGCCTACGAGCAGTACTTC

abundance: .
v_gene: TRBV15
j_gene: TRBJ2-6
d_gene: .
CDR3aa: CATSFRIHSGANVLTF
CDR3nt: TGTGCCACCAGCTTCAGGATCCACTCTGGGGCCAACGTCCTGACTTTC

abundance: .
v_gene: TRBV29-1
j_gene: TRBJ1-1
d_gene: TRBD1
CDR3aa: CSVGTGDTEAFF
CDR3nt: TGCAGCGTCGGGACAGGGGACACTGAAGCCTTCTTT

abundance: .
v_gene: TRBV10-2
j_gene: TRBJ2-4
d_gene: .
CDR3aa: CASSGTNIQYF
CDR3nt: TGCGCCAGCAGTGGAACTAACATTCAGTACTTC

abundance: .
v_gene: TRBV19
j_gene: TRBJ1-3
d_gene: .
CDR3aa: CASSVPTVSGNTIYF
CDR3nt: TGTGCCAGTAGCGTCCCAACGGTGAGCGGAAACACCATATATTTT

abundance: .
v_gene: TRBV11-3
j_gene: TRBJ2-1
d_gene: TRBD2
CDR3aa: CASSLGLASYNEQFF
CDR3nt: TGTGCCAGCAGCCTGGGACTAGCATCTTACAATGAGCAGTTCTTC

abundance: .
v_gene: TRBV4-2
j_gene: TRBJ1-2
d_gene: TRBD1
CDR3aa: CASSQEGGTGVGANYGYTF
CDR3nt: TGTGCCAGCAGCCAAGAAGGTGGGACAGGGGTGGGGGCTAACTATGGCTACACCTTC

abundance: .
v_gene: TRBV27
j_gene: TRBJ2-7
d_gene: TRBD1
CDR3aa: CASSLGTGSYEQYF
CDR3nt: TGTGCCAGCAGTTTAGGGACAGGATCCTACGAGCAGTACTTC

abundance: .
v_gene: TRBV4-2
j_gene: TRBJ2-3
d_gene: .
CDR3aa: CASSQDGWIGVNTDTQYF
CDR3nt: TGTGCCAGCAGCCAAGATGGGTGGATAGGGGTTAACACAGATACGCAGTATTTT

abundance: .
v_gene: TRBV5-1
j_gene: TRBJ2-3
d_gene: TRBD2
CDR3aa: CASSLVLAGRTDTQYF
CDR3nt: TGCGCCAGCAGCTTGGTGTTAGCGGGGCGCACAGATACGCAGTATTTT

abundance: .
v_gene: TRBV4-3
j_gene: TRBJ2-4
d_gene: .
CDR3aa: CASSQDPLTLQRVAKNIQYF
CDR3nt: TGCGCCAGCAGCCAAGATCCCCTAACGCTCCAGAGGGTGGCCAAAAACATTCAGTACTTC

abundance: .
v_gene: TRBV5-1
j_gene: TRBJ2-7
d_gene: TRBD1
CDR3aa: CASSSQGSSYEQYF
CDR3nt: TGCGCCAGCAGCTCACAGGGGAGCTCCTACGAGCAGTACTTC

abundance: .
v_gene: TRBV7-2
j_gene: TRBJ2-7
d_gene: .
CDR3aa: CASSSLFTYEQYF
CDR3nt: TGTGCCAGCAGCTCTCTTTTTACCTACGAGCAGTACTTC

abundance: .
v_gene: TRBV11-1
j_gene: TRBJ2-5
d_gene: TRBD2
CDR3aa: CASSRRTSGQETQYF
CDR3nt: TGTGCCAGCAGCAGGAGGACTAGCGGGCAAGAGACCCAGTACTTC

abundance: few
v_gene: TRBV19
j_gene: TRBJ2-2
d_gene: .
CDR3aa: CASAKQGLTGELFF
CDR3nt: TGTGCCAGTGCCAAACAGGGATTGACCGGGGAGCTGTTTTTT

abundance: .
v_gene: TRBV18
j_gene: TRBJ2-6
d_gene: TRBD1
CDR3aa: CASSPSRQGNSGANVLTF
CDR3nt: TGTGCCAGCTCACCCTCGAGACAGGGGAACTCTGGGGCCAACGTCCTGACTTTC

abundance: .
v_gene: TRBV7-6
j_gene: TRBJ2-7
d_gene: .
CDR3aa: CASSLRPTDLRHEQYF
CDR3nt: TGTGCCAGCAGCTTACGGCCGACAGACCTCCGCCACGAGCAGTACTTC

abundance: once
v_gene: TRBV30
j_gene: TRBJ2-1
d_gene: TRBD2
CDR3aa: CAWSPFTSGINEQFF
CDR3nt: TGTGCCTGGAGTCCCTTCACTAGCGGGATCAATGAGCAGTTCTTC

abundance: .
v_gene: TRBV5-1
j_gene: TRBJ2-1
d_gene: TRBD1
CDR3aa: CASSLGQGVHNEQFF
CDR3nt: TGCGCCAGCAGCTTGGGCCAGGGGGTTCACAATGAGCAGTTCTTC

abundance: .
v_gene: TRBV7-9
j_gene: TRBJ2-7
d_gene: .
CDR3aa: CASSLVAETGEQYF
CDR3nt: TGTGCCAGCAGCTTAGTGGCAGAAACGGGAGAGCAGTACTTC

abundance: once
v_gene: TRBV19
j_gene: TRBJ2-1
d_gene: .
CDR3aa: CASSIWAGSGDEQFF
CDR3nt: TGTGCCAGTAGTATTTGGGCAGGGTCTGGGGATGAGCAGTTCTTC

abundance: .
v_gene: TRBV2
j_gene: TRBJ2-1
d_gene: TRBD2
CDR3aa: CASDLAGGPSEQFF
CDR3nt: TGTGCCAGCGATCTAGCGGGAGGGCCAAGTGAGCAGTTCTTC

abundance: .
v_gene: TRBV5-1
j_gene: TRBJ2-7
d_gene: .
CDR3aa: CASSGQGASGEQYF
CDR3nt: TGCGCCAGCAGCGGTCAGGGCGCCTCGGGCGAGCAGTACTTC

abundance: once
v_gene: TRBV7-9
j_gene: TRBJ2-7
d_gene: TRBD1
CDR3aa: CASSPQQGSYEQYF
CDR3nt: TGTGCCAGCAGCCCCCAACAGGGGTCGTACGAGCAGTACTTC

abundance: .
v_gene: TRBV19
j_gene: TRBJ1-5
d_gene: TRBD1
CDR3aa: CASSTRTGGLGYSNQPQHF
CDR3nt: TGTGCCAGTAGTACCAGGACAGGGGGTCTGGGTTATAGCAATCAGCCCCAGCATTTT

abundance: .
v_gene: TRBV18
j_gene: TRBJ1-1
d_gene: .
CDR3aa: CASSPRGAPVLDTEAFF
CDR3nt: TGTGCCAGCTCGCCTCGGGGGGCTCCAGTGCTGGACACTGAAGCTTTCTTT

abundance: .
v_gene: TRBV9
j_gene: TRBJ2-1
d_gene: TRBD2
CDR3aa: CASSGRPGTSGGTAYNEQFF
CDR3nt: TGTGCCAGCAGCGGCCGTCCTGGGACTAGCGGGGGAACCGCCTACAATGAGCAGTTCTTC

abundance: .
v_gene: TRBV2
j_gene: TRBJ2-3
d_gene: .
CDR3aa: CASVPVTSTDTQYF
CDR3nt: TGTGCCAGCGTTCCTGTGACTAGCACAGATACGCAGTATTTT

abundance: few
v_gene: TRBV2
j_gene: TRBJ1-5
d_gene: TRBD1
CDR3aa: CASSQGARDQPQHF
CDR3nt: TGTGCCAGCAGTCAGGGGGCGCGCGATCAGCCCCAGCATTTT

abundance: .
v_gene: TRBV21-1
j_gene: TRBJ1-1
d_gene: .
CDR3aa: CASSKAGEDTEAFF
CDR3nt: TGTGCCAGCAGCAAAGCAGGTGAGGACACTGAAGCTTTCTTT

abundance: .
v_gene: TRBV7-3
j_gene: TRBJ2-5
d_gene: TRBD2
CDR3aa: CASSLSPGGSQETQYF
CDR3nt: TGTGCCAGCAGCTTATCCCCGGGGGGGTCCCAAGAGACCCAGTACTTC

abundance: .
v_gene: TRBV7-6
j_gene: TRBJ2-2
d_gene: TRBD1
CDR3aa: CASSPWTGVGTGELFF
CDR3nt: TGTGCCAGCAGCCCCTGGACAGGGGTCGGGACCGGGGAGCTGTTTTTT

abundance: .
v_gene: TRBV5-1
j_gene: TRBJ2-3
d_gene: TRBD2
CDR3aa: CASYRAGGDLLDTQYF
CDR3nt: TGCGCCAGCTATCGGGCGGGGGGCGACCTTTTGGATACGCAGTATTTT

abundance: .
v_gene: TRBV28
j_gene: TRBJ2-6
d_gene: .
CDR3aa: CASSFKHSGANVLTF
CDR3nt: TGTGCCAGCAGTTTCAAGCACTCTGGGGCCAACGTCCTGACTTTC

abundance: .
v_gene: TRBV11-3
j_gene: TRBJ2-3
d_gene: .
CDR3aa: CASSAPRGDTDTQYF
CDR3nt: TGTGCCAGCAGCGCCCCCCGGGGAGACACAGATACGCAGTATTTT

abundance: .
v_gene: TRBV7-2
j_gene: TRBJ2-2
d_gene: TRBD2
CDR3aa: CASSLTRTRMVGELFF
CDR3nt: TGTGCCAGCAGCTTGACTCGGACTAGAATGGTGGGGGAGCTGTTTTTT

abundance: once
v_gene: TRBV9
j_gene: TRBJ2-1
d_gene: TRBD2
CDR3aa: CASSAPGLAGAGEQFF
CDR3nt: TGTGCCAGCAGCGCCCCGGGACTAGCGGGAGCGGGTGAGCAGTTCTTC

abundance: few
v_gene: TRBV6-9
j_gene: TRBJ2-7
d_gene: .
CDR3aa: CASRDSDEQYF
CDR3nt: TGTGCCAGCAGGGACAGCGACGAGCAGTACTTC

abundance: .
v_gene: TRBV6-6
j_gene: TRBJ2-1
d_gene: .
CDR3aa: CASSISASYNEQFF
CDR3nt: TGTGCCAGCAGTATCAGCGCCTCCTACAATGAGCAGTTCTTC

abundance: few
v_gene: TRBV7-2
j_gene: TRBJ2-1
d_gene: .
CDR3aa: CASSLTQYNEQFF
CDR3nt: TGTGCCAGCAGCTTAACACAGTACAATGAGCAGTTCTTC

abundance: .
v_gene: TRBV6-4
j_gene: TRBJ1-1
d_gene: .
CDR3aa: CASSWTENTEAFF
CDR3nt: TGTGCCAGCAGTTGGACAGAGAACACTGAAGCTTTCTTT

abundance: few
v_gene: TRBV5-4
j_gene: TRBJ2-2
d_gene: .
CDR3aa: CASSLRRDTWNTGELFF
CDR3nt: TGTGCCAGCAGCTTGCGCCGGGACACTTGGAACACCGGGGAGCTGTTTTTT

abundance: .
v_gene: TRBV12-5
j_gene: TRBJ2-1
d_gene: TRBD1
CDR3aa: CASVNGQGGEQFF
CDR3nt: TGTGCTAGTGTAAACGGACAGGGTGGCGAGCAGTTCTTC

abundance: .
v_gene: TRBV7-9
j_gene: TRBJ1-1
d_gene: .
CDR3aa: CASSSPGQEAFF
CDR3nt: TGTGCCAGCAGCTCCCCGGGACAAGAAGCTTTCTTT

abundance: once
v_gene: TRBV29-1
j_gene: TRBJ2-5
d_gene: TRBD1
CDR3aa: CSVRRTGRGYEQHF
CDR3nt: TGCAGCGTCCGAAGGACAGGGAGAGGGTACGAGCAGCACTTC